This entry features one T cell receptor (beta chain) sequence. Its cognate antigen has yet to be identified. Per-nucleotide qualities are absent, and no much larger clonotype sits a single base away. These data belong to a study of T-cell memory formation after mild COVID-19 (dated by TCRdb to the early 2020s). In terms of the full investigation: TCR sequence clusters from the two donors were largely donor specific. T-cell clones expanding and contracting after mild COVID-19 in a couple of donors were tracked by longitudinal TCRalpha and TCRbeta repertoire sequencing. Two young, previously healthy adult volunteers made up the cohort, one male and one female. Findings and caveats that apply to the study as a whole: Whether the second-wave clones peaking on day 37 were SARS-CoV-2 specific was not confirmed. Only two mild cases were covered in the study, and larger cohorts including severe cases with pre-infection samples were considered necessary. Contracting CD4+ clones turned up mainly in the CM and EM memory subsets, whereas EMRA was where CD8+ clones were enriched. The detection of some responding clones in pre-infection memory suggests that pre-existing cross-reactive memory T cells joined the SARS-CoV-2 response. From day 15 to 85, contracting clones showed balanced CD4/CD8 phenotypes, whereas a second wave of clones that expanded from day 15 to 37 leaned towards CD4+.

V sheds 4 bases and J sheds 0 bases, leaving 8 bases between their ends. In the germline V gene, CDR1 corresponds to SGHDT and CDR2 to YYEEEE. Including the terminal cysteine and phenylalanine, the CDR3 comprises 13 residues. Only the CDR3 part of the read is kept: 39 bases, read in frame from the first base. Sequencing took place on an Illumina NovaSeq 6000. Using 5'RACE with constant-segment primers, TCRalpha and TCRbeta cDNA libraries were constructed, with sample barcodes and unique molecular identifiers added in the process. RNA was extracted from every sample with Trizol reagent. The libraries were amplified in two PCR steps, and the second step added a second sample barcode and Illumina TruSeq adapters. The libraries were sequenced on an Illumina NovaSeq using 2 x 150 bp paired-end reads. The published analysis was carried out like this. Demultiplexing of reads and collapsing into UMI-guided consensus sequences were performed with migec v1.2.7. Using mixcr v2.1.11, UMI consensuses were aligned to TRA and TRB V and J templates and then assembled into clonotypes. A clonotype was counted as expanded or contracted only when both edgeR and NoisET called the clonotype significant, with the noise models trained on biological replicates. For edgeR calls, the cutoffs were a false discovery rate-adjusted p below 0.01 and a log2 fold-change threshold of 1. As an exploratory analysis of dynamics, PCA with hierarchical clustering was applied to max-normalized trajectories of the 1000 most abundant clonotypes. Separately sequenced CD4+ and CD8+ repertoires were used to assign the CD4 or CD8 phenotype of responding clones. TCRdb itself trimmed the public reads at Q25 with fastp, ran MiXCR and retained productive beta chains. CDR3 protein duplicates are merged, each entry listing the most common genes and DNA. TCRdb, not the original authors, processed these V and J calls. Present in this sample are hundreds of thousands of distinct CDR3 sequences, roughly 15% of which were seen just once. The top ten clonotypes cover approximately 20% of the sample.

Ficoll-Paque density gradient centrifugation was the method used to isolate PBMCs. Sequencing input: PBMCs or a T cell subset sorted from them (not recorded which). This chain joins TRBV5-6 to TRBJ2-7; the D gene is perhaps TRBD2, on 6 matching bases. The clonotype originates from a man younger than 30 who had mild COVID-19 (a few samples of this study predate the infection). The sample titles of this study are shuffled in the database, so cell type and time point are left out; the donor was told from shared clones. The CDR3 protein: CASSRGLSYEQYF. DNA sequence: TGTGCCAGCAGCCGGGGACTCTCCTACGAGCAGTACTTC.